Presented here are 26 T cell receptor beta chains from one specimen sequenced in a study of cytomegalovirus exposure and HLA in healthy donors. Profiled with immunoSEQ multiplex PCR; TCRdb holds only in-frame clones, not every one. The sample has more than 300,000 clones, 86% seen once. Sequencing was done on a sample of PBMCs. The receptor set was obtained from a woman younger than 30 in good health and CMV-seronegative.

The chain joins TRBV29-1 to TRBJ1-4; 7 positions match TRBD1. Germline CDR1 and CDR2: SQVTM and ANQGSEA. The CDR3 consists of 12 residues. The trim removed 6 bases at V and 12 bases at J, leaving 10 bases unmatched. In nucleotides, the CDR3 is TGCAGCGTCTCAGCAACAGACAGGGAACTGTTTTTT. Encoded protein: CSVSATDRELFF.

The rearrangement uses TRBV19 and TRBJ1-3; the D gene is possibly TRBD1 (6 bases). This CDR3 has 15 residues. The germline CDR1 and CDR2 sequences are LNHDA and SQIVND (reference sequence). V lost 5 bases to trimming and J lost 1 base, with 12 bases between them. Here the CDR3 reads CASSATGWSGNTIYF. In nucleotides, the CDR3 is TGTGCCAGTAGTGCCACAGGGTGGTCTGGAAACACCATATATTTT.

The CDR3 nucleotides read TGTGCCAGCAGTTTAAGCGGGAGCCCTCCCTACGAGCAGTACTTC. Its protein product is CASSLSGSPPYEQYF. The V gene is TRBV27, the J gene TRBJ2-7; 8 nucleotides match TRBD2. The J segment lost 2 bases and the V segment lost 2 bases, leaving 5 bases of the junction unmatched. Germline V gene lookup returns CDR1 MNHEY and CDR2 SMNVEV (reference sequence). This CDR3 is 15 amino acids long.

Concerning this clone: The identical CDR3 is also encoded by other nucleotide sequences in the sample. This chain's CDR3 is CASSESNTQYF. CDR3 sequence (DNA): TGTGCCAGCAGTGAATCTAATACGCAGTATTTT. The chain employs TRBV2 and TRBJ2-3; no reliable D call. Trimming took 2 bases from V and 7 from J, leaving 4 bases between them. The length of the CDR3 is 11 residues. Germline CDR1 SNHLY, CDR2 FYNNEI.

CDR3 region: CASTPRQGPTYEQYF. The CDR3 nucleotides are TGTGCCAGCACACCTCGACAGGGCCCCACATACGAGCAGTACTTC. The rearrangement links TRBV28 to TRBJ2-7; 7 nucleotides line up with TRBD1. Trimming at V came to 7 bases and at J to 4 bases, leaving 13 bases not matched to a gene. CDR3 length: 15 amino acids. Germline CDR1 MDHEN, CDR2 SYDVKM.

The J gene is TRBJ2-2, the V gene TRBV2, with TRBD1 matching over 8 bases. The CDR3 is 14 residues long. J lost 6 bases, V lost 6 bases, and 6 bases had no gene match. Germline V gene data show CDR1 as SNHLY and CDR2 as FYNNEI. CDR3 protein: CASRKETGAGELFF. The CDR3, as DNA: TGTGCCAGCAGGAAGGAGACAGGGGCCGGGGAGCTGTTTTTT.

The chain has TRBV27 and TRBJ2-1, with 7 bases identical to TRBD2. With V trimmed by 7 bases and J by 4 bases, 10 bases remained unmatched. Germline V lookup: CDR1 MNHEY, CDR2 SMNVEV (reference sequence). The CDR3 runs 15 residues. The CDR3 nucleotides read TGTGCCAGCAATTCTAAGGGGAGGGTTTACAATGAGCAGTTCTTC. This sequence encodes CASNSKGRVYNEQFF.

The chain has TRBV27 and TRBJ2-7; TRBD1 aligns across 8 bases. The V gene's germline CDR1 is MNHEY and CDR2 SMNVEV (reference sequence). This CDR3 contains 14 residues. Losses at the gene ends were 7 bases for V and 12 bases for J; bases not matched to a gene: 17. The CDR3 sequence: CASNPRTGLGPVYF. The DNA of the CDR3 is TGTGCCAGCAACCCGAGGACAGGGTTAGGCCCGGTGTACTTC.

The J gene is TRBJ1-1, the V gene TRBV4-1; no clear D gene. From germline, CDR1 is MGHRA and CDR2 YSYEKL. The CDR3 totals 13 residues. V shed 1 base and J shed 3 bases, with 6 bases lying between them. CDR3 in DNA: TGCGCCAGCAGCCAAGCCCCCTACACTGAAGCTTTCTTT. Translating it yields CASSQAPYTEAFF.

This clone has only one observation. V usage is TRBV27 and J usage is TRBJ2-3, with 11 bases aligning to TRBD2. The CDR3 is made up of 16 amino acids. Germline V gene data show CDR1 as MNHEY and CDR2 as SMNVEV (reference sequence). J lost 1 base, V lost 6 bases, and 6 bases had no gene match. The CDR3 loop is CASRGLLAGGTDTQYF. In nucleotides, the CDR3 is TGTGCCAGCAGGGGTCTACTAGCGGGAGGCACAGATACGCAGTATTTT.

V and J are TRBV6-1 and TRBJ2-7, with TRBD1 matching over 8 bases. The germline V gene encodes CDR1 MNHNS and CDR2 SASEGT. The CDR3 runs 16 residues. V dropped 4 bases and J dropped 7; count of bases not matched to a gene: 15. Written as DNA, the CDR3 is TGTGCCAGCAGTGCTAACCCGGGACAGGCCCATCCAGAGCAGTACTTC. Translating gives CASSANPGQAHPEQYF.

This rearrangement joins TRBV6-1 to TRBJ2-7; no firm D call. CDR1 is MNHNS, CDR2 SASEGT, per germline. The CDR3 covers 13 residues. The germline V and J ends were trimmed by 7 bases and 3 bases, with 13 bases remaining between them. As DNA, the CDR3 is TGTGCCAGCAATTACGGGTTTGGCTACGAGCAGTACTTC. Amino acids: CASNYGFGYEQYF.

The chain uses TRBV6-1 and TRBJ2-2, with 9 bases matching TRBD1. CDR1 and CDR2 from the germline V gene are MNHNS and SASEGT. With V trimmed by 7 bases and J by 5 bases, 8 bases remained unmatched. The CDR3 is 15 amino acids. CDR3 in amino acids: CASTPTGGRTGELFF. The CDR3 DNA reads TGTGCCAGCACCCCGACAGGGGGGAGGACCGGGGAGCTGTTTTTT.

The chain employs TRBV4-1 and TRBJ2-5, with TRBD1 as a possible D gene (6 bases). The germline V gene has CDR1 MGHRA and CDR2 YSYEKL. The CDR3 runs to 16 residues. The V gene lost 3 bases and the J gene lost 1 base, with 15 bases spanning the gap. The CDR3 reads CASSQFKTGLQETQYF. CDR3 DNA: TGCGCCAGCAGCCAGTTTAAGACAGGTCTCCAAGAGACCCAGTACTTC.

This chain links TRBV7-6 with TRBJ2-5; a possible D gene is TRBD2 (6 bases). Germline CDR1 and CDR2: SGHVS and FNYEAQ. V shed 2 bases and J shed 1 base, with 11 bases lying between them. The CDR3 spans 15 residues. CDR3 sequence: CASSLNLGGQETQYF. CDR3 nucleotides: TGTGCCAGCAGCTTAAACCTCGGGGGCCAAGAGACCCAGTACTTC.

The chain has TRBV6-5 and TRBJ2-7; D uncertain. Between the trimmed V and J ends, which lost 0 bases and 6 bases, there was a span of 6 bases. CDR1 and CDR2 (germline): MNHEY, SVGAGI. The CDR3 covers 12 residues. CDR3 in amino acids: CASSYSRSEQYF. The CDR3 region has the DNA TGTGCCAGCAGTTACTCTCGGAGCGAGCAGTACTTC.

The CDR3 protein is CASSVALDRGRDTEAFF. DNA for the CDR3: TGTGCCAGCAGCGTAGCTTTGGACAGGGGGCGCGACACTGAAGCTTTCTTT. The V gene is TRBV9, the J gene TRBJ1-1; the match to TRBD1 covers 11 bases. J lost 3 bases, V lost 0 bases, and 7 bases had no gene match. Germline loops: CDR1 SGDLS, CDR2 YYNGEE. CDR3 size: 17 residues.

Only one count was recorded for this clone. This chain links TRBV29-1 with TRBJ2-2; the D is unclear. The CDR3 spans 15 residues. Per germline, CDR1 SQVTM and CDR2 ANQGSEA. Trimming took 5 bases from V and 1 from J, leaving 14 bases between them. As DNA, the CDR3 is TGCAGCGTTTTGTCTGGGTCAGGGAACACCGGGGAGCTGTTTTTT. Translating gives CSVLSGSGNTGELFF.

This sequence joins TRBV5-4 and TRBJ1-4; 9 nucleotides line up with TRBD1. Germline V gene data show CDR1 as SGHNT and CDR2 as YYREEE (reference sequence). This CDR3 region has 17 residues. V was clipped by 5 bases and J by 0 bases; unmatched bases: 8. The CDR3 DNA follows: TGTGCCAGCAGAGACAGGGGGAACCCTGCAACTAATGAAAAACTGTTTTTT. As protein: CASRDRGNPATNEKLFF.

This chain uses TRBV9 with TRBJ2-5, with 9 bases lining up with TRBD2. CDR3 length: 15 amino acids. The V segment lost 3 bases and the J segment 5 bases; nucleotides outside the gene matches: 8. Germline loops: CDR1 SGDLS, CDR2 YYNGEE. CDR3 protein: CASSAATSGGETQYF. DNA for the CDR3: TGTGCCAGCAGCGCCGCGACTAGCGGTGGGGAGACCCAGTACTTC.

This chain links TRBV13 with TRBJ2-1; 8 bases map to TRBD2. The ends lost 0 bases at V and 3 bases at J; junction bases unmatched: 1. The CDR3 contains 15 residues. The germline gives CDR1 PRHDT, CDR2 FYEKMQ (reference sequence). The CDR3 is CASSLGTSDYNEQFF. For the CDR3, the DNA is TGTGCCAGCAGCTTAGGGACTAGCGACTACAATGAGCAGTTCTTC.

This chain links TRBV11-2 with TRBJ2-7, with TRBD2 as a possible D gene (6 bases). CDR1 is SGHAT and CDR2 is FQNNGV in the germline V gene. The V end lost 5 bases, the J end lost 2 bases, and 13 bases lay between the germline ends. The CDR3 contains 14 residues. Here the CDR3 DNA reads TGTGCCAGCAGCGCGGGATTAGGACCCTACGAGCAGTACTTC. It translates to CASSAGLGPYEQYF.

The gene calls are TRBV9 and TRBJ2-1; D perhaps matches TRBD1 (5 bases). The CDR3 totals 18 residues. Trimming took 0 bases from V and 2 from J, leaving 18 bases between them. Germline V gives CDR1 SGDLS, CDR2 YYNGEE. The CDR3 reads CASSVGAGKMQAYNEQFF. CDR3 in DNA: TGTGCCAGCAGCGTAGGGGCAGGGAAGATGCAGGCCTACAATGAGCAGTTCTTC. Looking up the rest from reference TRBV9 and TRBJ2-1 gives the full variable domain: DSGVTQTPKHLITATGQRVTLRCSPRSGDLSVYWYQQSLDQGLQFLIQYYNGEERAKGNILERFSAQQFPDLHSELNLSSLELGDSALYFCASSVGAGKMQAYNEQFFGPGTRLTVL.

The rearrangement uses TRBV28 and TRBJ2-1, with TRBD2 as a possible D gene (6 bases). Germline CDR1 reads MDHEN; CDR2 reads SYDVKM. The CDR3 is made up of 19 amino acids. Trimming stripped 1 base from V and 5 bases from J, with 24 bases between. This chain's CDR3 is CASSLYVGVRTNKNNEQFF. DNA of the CDR3: TGTGCCAGCAGTTTATATGTTGGAGTTCGGACTAATAAGAACAATGAGCAGTTCTTC.

The chain carries TRBV27 and TRBJ2-5; tentative D call: TRBD1 (7 bases). The CDR3 covers 13 residues. The germline gives CDR1 MNHEY, CDR2 SMNVEV (reference sequence). The V end lost 9 bases, the J end lost 5 bases, and 16 bases lay between the germline ends. Here the CDR3 reads CARGPRGRETQYF. In DNA, the CDR3 is TGTGCCAGGGGACCCAGGGGGAGGGAGACCCAGTACTTC.

This chain joins TRBV11-2 and TRBJ2-3, with 13 nucleotides matching TRBD2. Germline CDR1 reads SGHAT; CDR2 reads FQNNGV. The CDR3 is made up of 15 amino acids. With 6 bases clipped from V and 3 bases from J, the junction kept 3 bases outside the gene matches. CDR3 loop: CASRLLAGGTDTQYF. The CDR3 DNA reads as TGTGCCAGCAGATTACTAGCGGGGGGGACAGATACGCAGTATTTT.